The T cell receptor (beta chain) under discussion was sequenced for a study of PD-1 blockade in classical Hodgkin lymphoma (dated by TCRdb to about 2020). Describing the broader study: Nivolumab dosing was 3 mg/kg intravenously every 2 weeks, continuing until either disease progression or unacceptable toxicity. The study used CyTOF and TCR beta sequencing to define a peripheral blood immune signature of response to PD-1 blockade in classical Hodgkin lymphoma. Results and caveats for the whole study, not just this receptor: The study was restricted to a single clinical trial cohort, and the causes of repertoire differences, possibly disease activity or prior therapy, were left undefined. Patients starting nivolumab less than 1 year after ASCT had lower diversity and were excluded from later analyses to avoid confounding by immune reconstitution. By C4D1, a significant rise was seen in CD4+ TCR diversity but not in CD8+ TCR diversity (p=0.0027 vs p=0.16), and the rise was most apparent among complete responders (p=0.02). Baseline TCR diversity was reported as lower in newly diagnosed patients than in healthy donors, and lower still in relapsed/refractory patients. Among trial patients, those achieving complete response had baseline diversity similar to that of newly diagnosed patients, while diversity was significantly lower in partial responders and progressors.

The Qiagen DNeasy kit was used to extract genomic DNA both from unsorted PBMCs and from the negatively selected CD4+ and CD8+ fractions. Using primers that anneal to V and J segments, immunoSEQ multiplex PCR amplified the TCR beta CDR3 regions. A synthetic immune receptor repertoire was used to minimize amplification bias, and remaining bias was computationally removed after sequencing. In the authors' own workflow: Custom Python scripts were used to quantify repertoire diversity as the Shannon entropy index. Unsorted, CD4+ and CD8+ repertoires were analyzed separately, except in combined analyses where CD4+ and CD8+ sequences were merged in silico. Clonal expansion was defined as a frequency increase of at least 2-fold after treatment compared with C1D1, and clones undetected at baseline were assigned a pseudocount of 0.5. Clones with 0 or 1 copy at C1D1 were defined as singleton clones, while clones with 2 or more copies were defined as non-singleton clones. Clones expanded in unsorted samples were annotated as CD4+, CD8+ or unknown by matching protein sequences in sorted samples from the same patient. Diversity changes from C1D1 to C4D1 were tested in paired samples using Wilcoxon tests. Not all clones reach the TCRdb copy of this immuneACCESS table, which keeps in-frame sequences only. Checked studies attribute under half of the gap to unresolved V genes and leave the rest unexplained. V, J and clone size are taken as reported in that table, and D and trimming were inferred from the DNA itself. The sample data list roughly 13,000 clones, and approximately 80% of these were observed just once. 0.8% to 1% of the sample belongs to the ten largest clones.

As concerns this clone: The specificity of this receptor is unknown. Per-nucleotide qualities are absent, and no much larger clonotype sits a single base away.

The CDR3 holds 12 amino acids from the cysteine to the phenylalanine. The read is trimmed to its CDR3 DNA, 36 bases read in frame from base 1. V lost 9 bases and J lost 1 base; the stretch between them is 11 bases long. CDR1 and CDR2, per the germline V gene (reference sequence), are SGHKS and YYEKEE. The time point label here, explained by the study, means: cycle 4 day 1 (C4D1), after six to seven weeks of nivolumab. Every trial patient had relapsed following autologous stem cell transplantation, and prior brentuximab vedotin exposure was what differed among cohorts A, B and C. CD4+ T cells were purified from thawed PBMCs by magnetic negative selection with a Miltenyi CD4+ T cell isolation kit. The trial cohort was composed of around 60 patients with relapsed/refractory classical Hodgkin lymphoma, for whom complete response, partial response or progressive disease was recorded as best overall response. In the multi-cohort phase II CheckMate 205 trial, trial patients received single-agent nivolumab. An independent review committee assessed best overall response by applying the 2007 International Working Group response criteria. Trial PBMCs were obtained immediately prior to nivolumab initiation (C1D1) and on therapy at cycle 2 day 1 and cycle 4 day 1. After peripheral blood was drawn into 8 mL Vacutainer Cell Preparation Tubes, PBMCs were isolated by centrifugation and then cryopreserved. Purified CD4+ and CD8+ fractions were prepared only for cases in which an additional PBMC sample was available. On LS columns in a quadroMACS separator, the magnetically labelled cells were depleted, and the flow-through was collected as the purified fraction.

The starting material was CD4+ T cells from blood, obtained before the fourth cycle of nivolumab. The chain employs TRBV5-5 and TRBJ2-7, with the D gene not confidently named. This TCR was recovered from a human donor with classical Hodgkin lymphoma. The nucleotide sequence reads as follows: TGTGCCACCTCTAGGCCTTCCTACGAGCAGTACTTC. It encodes CATSRPSYEQYF. The full variable domain, with segments outside the CDR3 supplied by the reference TRBV5-5 and TRBJ2-7 proteins, appears as DAGVTQSPTHLIKTRGQQVTLRCSPISGHKSVSWYQQVLGQGPQFIFQYYEKEERGRGNFPDRFSARQFPNYSSELNVNALLLGDSALYLCATSRPSYEQYFGPGTRLTVT.